This TCR beta chain was identified during a study of cytomegalovirus exposure and HLA in healthy donors. The PCR had 60 Vbeta and 13 Jbeta primers. Profiling relied on immunoSEQ multiplex PCR, and the TCRdb table lists in-frame clones only, not all of them. The table includes roughly 260,000 clones, approximately 84% detected once. From germline, CDR1 is LGHNT and CDR2 FRNRAP. V lost 6 bases and J lost 8, with 13 bases in between. The CDR3 extends over 13 amino acids. Sequenced material: PBMCs. This clonotype originated in a woman aged 40 to 50 in good health and CMV-seropositive. The chain combines TRBV12-5 with TRBJ1-4; maybe TRBD1 (6 bases). CDR3 bases: TGTGCTAGTGGCCCCAATACAGGGGAAAAACTGTTTTTT. This gives the protein CASGPNTGEKLFF.